This T cell receptor beta chain was sequenced during a study of T cell clones after liver transplantation. Germline V CDR1 and CDR2: SGHTA, FQGTGA. V lost 3 bases and J lost 6, with 16 bases in between. The CDR3 runs to 15 residues. TCRdb's copy holds only in-frame clones and misses some; the assay was immunoSEQ multiplex PCR. The sample shows more than 95,000 clones, approximately 90% of them seen only once. This receptor was taken from a human patient who received a liver transplant. The graft donor may have given rise to some T cells. V gene TRBV7-3 combines with J gene TRBJ2-3; a possible D gene is TRBD1 (5 bases). Here the sequenced sample was CD4+ T cells from blood, taken 12 months after liver transplant. The CDR3 loop is CASSFQGSLGDTQYF. The CDR3 bases are TGTGCCAGCAGCTTCCAGGGCAGTTTAGGCGATACGCAGTATTTT.